This note documents a single T cell receptor (beta chain) sequence. Antigen specificity is unknown. The record originates from a study of T cells in Graves' hyperthyroidism and ophthalmopathy. Whole-study findings and limits: Separation of ophthalmopathy from stable hyperthyroidism was achieved by a 13 V-J model.

The CDR3 is 13 amino acids. CDR1 is SGDLS, CDR2 YYNGEE, per germline. Trimming took off 3 bases at V and 7 bases at J, with 10 bases between the two ends. Template material for amplifying TCR beta CDR3 regions consisted of RNA transcripts. The TCR CDR3 first-round RT-PCR relied on the HTBI primer set. TCRdb re-derived calls from the multiplex PCR reads in MiXCR, one entry per CDR3 protein. The sample lists 450,000 to 700,000 distinct CDR3 sequences, around 45% occurring once. The receptor was isolated from an adult woman with Graves' disease, either hyperthyroidism or ophthalmopathy (not recorded which). Sequencing was done on a sample of peripheral blood or thyroid tissue (not recorded which). The genes are TRBV9 and TRBJ1-4, with TRBD1 as a possible D gene (5 bases). The CDR3 region has the DNA TGTGCCAGCAGCGCGGGGCTAGGTGAAAAACTGTTTTTT. Amino acid sequence: CASSAGLGEKLFF. Combining the CDR3 with reference TRBV9 and TRBJ1-4 gives the whole variable domain DSGVTQTPKHLITATGQRVTLRCSPRSGDLSVYWYQQSLDQGLQFLIQYYNGEERAKGNILERFSAQQFPDLHSELNLSSLELGDSALYFCASSAGLGEKLFFGSGTQLSVL.